The 11 T cell receptor beta chains below come from one sample, sequenced in a study of blood T cell repertoires in COVID-19. The assay was immunoSEQ multiplex PCR, and TCRdb's table has in-frame clones only and misses some. The sample shows some 270,000 clones, roughly 89% of them seen only once. The sequenced sample consisted of peripheral blood. The receptors were sampled from a woman aged 40 to 50 who had recovered from COVID-19.

The chain is built from TRBV7-9 and TRBJ1-6; D ambiguous. The CDR3 extends over 16 amino acids. V was clipped by 6 bases and J by 4 bases, with 16 bases between them. The V gene's germline CDR1 is SEHNR and CDR2 FQNEAQ (reference sequence). CDR3: CASSSYPTAYNSPLHF. The DNA for the CDR3 is TGTGCCAGCAGTTCCTACCCCACCGCTTATAATTCACCCCTCCACTTT.

The chain joins TRBV5-6 to TRBJ1-2, with D unresolved. The CDR3 extends over 13 amino acids. Germline CDR1 is SGHDT and CDR2 is YYEEEE. V lost 2 bases and J 2 bases, leaving 7 bases between the germline ends. CDR3 sequence: CASSFQKNYGYTF. The CDR3 bases are TGTGCCAGCAGCTTTCAGAAAAACTATGGCTACACCTTC.

The chain combines TRBV7-9 with TRBJ2-5; D is possibly TRBD2 (6 bases). Trimming pared 5 bases from V and 5 bases from J, leaving 18 bases between. The CDR3 length is 15 residues. CDR1 and CDR2 from the germline V gene are SEHNR and FQNEAQ (reference sequence). CDR3 residues: CASSLSGRVGETQYF. The CDR3 DNA sequence: TGTGCCAGCAGCCTTAGCGGTAGGGTAGGTGAGACCCAGTACTTC.

This chain uses TRBV5-5 with TRBJ2-3, with 8 positions matching TRBD1. The CDR3 totals 17 residues. Germline assignment: CDR1 SGHKS and CDR2 YYEKEE (reference sequence). V lost 0 bases to trimming and J lost 4 bases; unmatched junction nucleotides: 10. The CDR3 nucleotides read TGTGCCAGCAGCTTGGGCTGGGTCAGGGGGCGATCAGATACGCAGTATTTT. Encoded protein: CASSLGWVRGRSDTQYF. Filled out from reference TRBV5-5 and TRBJ2-3, the complete variable domain reads DAGVTQSPTHLIKTRGQQVTLRCSPISGHKSVSWYQQVLGQGPQFIFQYYEKEERGRGNFPDRFSARQFPNYSSELNVNALLLGDSALYLCASSLGWVRGRSDTQYFGPGTRLTVL.

The J gene is TRBJ2-7, the V gene TRBV10-3; a possible D gene is TRBD1 (5 bases). With 0 bases removed from V and 1 base from J, the gap between germline ends came to 13 bases. The CDR3 runs to 16 residues. Looked up from germline, CDR1 is ENHRY and CDR2 is SYGVKD. This CDR3 reads CAISESDTRDSYEQYF. Written as DNA, the CDR3 is TGTGCCATCAGTGAGTCGGACACCAGGGATTCCTACGAGCAGTACTTC.

The rearrangement links TRBV19 to TRBJ2-2; tentative D call: TRBD1 (6 bases). V shed 3 bases and J shed 4 bases, with 12 bases lying between them. The CDR3 is 15 amino acids. The germline CDR1 and CDR2 sequences are LNHDA and SQIVND (reference sequence). CDR3 sequence: CASSMVGASTGELFF. For the CDR3, the DNA is TGTGCCAGTAGTATGGTGGGGGCTAGCACCGGGGAGCTGTTTTTT. Full variable domain (outside the CDR3, taken from reference TRBV19 and TRBJ2-2): DGGITQSPKYLFRKEGQNVTLSCEQNLNHDAMYWYRQDPGQGLRLIYYSQIVNDFQKGDIAEGYSVSREKKESFPLTVTSAQKNPTAFYLCASSMVGASTGELFFGEGSRLTVL.

The rearrangement joins TRBV19 to TRBJ2-1, with 9 bases identical to TRBD2. This CDR3 has 15 residues. With V trimmed by 6 bases and J by 3 bases, 6 bases remained unmatched. Germline CDR1 and CDR2: LNHDA and SQIVND (reference sequence). The CDR3 nucleotides are TGTGCCAGTAGATCTAGCGGGAAAATCTACAATGAGCAGTTCTTC. Amino acids: CASRSSGKIYNEQFF.

V usage is TRBV11-1 and J usage is TRBJ2-7; TRBD1 matches 9 bases. The V and J ends lost 5 bases and 5 bases, in that order; junction bases with no gene match: 7. Germline CDR1 reads SGHAT; CDR2 reads FQDESV (reference sequence). The CDR3 spans 14 residues. The CDR3, as DNA: TGTGCCAGCAGCCCGGGGACAGGGAGGGACGAGCAGTACTTC. Residues: CASSPGTGRDEQYF.

V gene TRBV5-1 combines with J gene TRBJ2-5; D may be TRBD2 (6 bases). Germline assignment: CDR1 SGHRS and CDR2 YFSETQ. CDR3 size: 14 residues. Trimming removed 0 bases from V and 4 bases from J, with 10 bases in between. DNA of the CDR3: TGCGCCAGCAGCTTGGGGCGGGGCCCAGAGACCCAGTACTTC. This sequence encodes CASSLGRGPETQYF.

The J gene is TRBJ1-2, the V gene TRBV11-2; 7 bases match TRBD1. This CDR3 comprises 13 residues. The ends lost 5 bases at V and 8 bases at J; junction bases unmatched: 8. Germline values: CDR1 SGHAT, CDR2 FQNNGV. In DNA, the CDR3 is TGTGCCAGCAGCAACAGAGGGGGCGACGGCTACACCTTC. Translating it yields CASSNRGGDGYTF.

The chain joins TRBV2 to TRBJ2-3, with a tentative D call TRBD2 (5 bases). The germline gives CDR1 SNHLY, CDR2 FYNNEI. The V and J ends lost 1 base and 5 bases respectively, with 7 bases between them. The CDR3 loop spans 13 amino acids. DNA for the CDR3: TGTGCCAGCAGTGAAGATCGGGGAGATACGCAGTATTTT. Translating it yields CASSEDRGDTQYF.